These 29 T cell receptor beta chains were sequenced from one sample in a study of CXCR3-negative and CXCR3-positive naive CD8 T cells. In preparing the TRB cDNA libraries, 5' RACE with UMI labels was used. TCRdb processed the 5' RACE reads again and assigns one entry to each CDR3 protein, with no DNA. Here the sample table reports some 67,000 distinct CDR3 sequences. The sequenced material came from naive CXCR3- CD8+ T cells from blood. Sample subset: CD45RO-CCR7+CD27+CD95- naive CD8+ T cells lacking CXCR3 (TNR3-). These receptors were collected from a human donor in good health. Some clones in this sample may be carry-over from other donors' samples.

CDR3 loop: CASSAGGQTYNEQFF. The chain joins TRBV2 to TRBJ2-1; the D gene TCRdb calls, TRBD1, cannot be checked with no DNA. The CDR3 is 15 amino acids. Germline V gene data show CDR1 as SNHLY and CDR2 as FYNNEI.

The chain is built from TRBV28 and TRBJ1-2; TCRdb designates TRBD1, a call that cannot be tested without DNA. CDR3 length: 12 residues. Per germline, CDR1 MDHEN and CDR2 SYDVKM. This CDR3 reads CASSRDRYGYTF.

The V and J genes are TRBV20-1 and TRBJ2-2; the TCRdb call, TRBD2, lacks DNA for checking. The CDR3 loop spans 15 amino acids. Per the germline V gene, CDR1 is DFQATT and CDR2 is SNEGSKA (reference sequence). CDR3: CSARDSGLATGELFF.

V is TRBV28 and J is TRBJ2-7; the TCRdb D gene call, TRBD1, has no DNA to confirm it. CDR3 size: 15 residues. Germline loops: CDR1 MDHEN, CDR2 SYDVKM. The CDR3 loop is CASSGRTGAHYEQYF.

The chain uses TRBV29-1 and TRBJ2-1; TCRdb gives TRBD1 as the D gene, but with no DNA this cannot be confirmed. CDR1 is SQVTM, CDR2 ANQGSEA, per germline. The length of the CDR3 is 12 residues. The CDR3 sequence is CTGWGDRNEQFF.

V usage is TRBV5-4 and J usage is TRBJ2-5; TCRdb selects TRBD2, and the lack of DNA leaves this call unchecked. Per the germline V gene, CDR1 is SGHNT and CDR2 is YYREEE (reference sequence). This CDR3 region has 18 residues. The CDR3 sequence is CASSLWLAGGNMKETQYF. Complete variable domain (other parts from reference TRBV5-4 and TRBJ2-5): ETGVTQSPTHLIKTRGQQVTLRCSSQSGHNTVSWYQQALGQGPQFIFQYYREEENGRGNFPPRFSGLQFPNYSSELNVNALELDDSALYLCASSLWLAGGNMKETQYFGPGTRLLVL.

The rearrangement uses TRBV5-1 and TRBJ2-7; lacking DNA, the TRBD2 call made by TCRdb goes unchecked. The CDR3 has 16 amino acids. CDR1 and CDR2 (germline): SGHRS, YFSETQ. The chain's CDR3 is CASSLNVQGTGDEQYF.

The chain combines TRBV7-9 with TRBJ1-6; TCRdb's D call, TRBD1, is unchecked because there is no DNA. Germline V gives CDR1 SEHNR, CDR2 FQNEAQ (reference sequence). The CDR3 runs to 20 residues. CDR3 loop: CASSSRGGTGGFIDNSPLHF.

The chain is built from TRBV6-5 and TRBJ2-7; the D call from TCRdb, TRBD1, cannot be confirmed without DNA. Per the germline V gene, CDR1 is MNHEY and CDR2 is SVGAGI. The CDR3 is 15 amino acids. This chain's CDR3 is CASSYEGQGAYEQYF.

The CDR3 sequence is CATGGGGSGEQFF. The chain has TRBV24-1 and TRBJ2-1; with no DNA, the TCRdb D assignment of TRBD1 cannot be verified. From germline, CDR1 is KGHDR and CDR2 SFDVKD. CDR3 size: 13 residues.

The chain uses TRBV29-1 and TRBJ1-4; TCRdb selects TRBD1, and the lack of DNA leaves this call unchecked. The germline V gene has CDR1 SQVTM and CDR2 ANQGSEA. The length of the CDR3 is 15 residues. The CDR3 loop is CSVGEWFGANEKLFF. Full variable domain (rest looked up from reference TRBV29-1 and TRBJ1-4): SAVISQKPSRDICQRGTSLTIQCQVDSQVTMMFWYRQQPGQSLTLIATANQGSEATYESGFVIDKFPISRPNLTFSTLTVSNMSPEDSSIYLCSVGEWFGANEKLFFGSGTQLSVL.

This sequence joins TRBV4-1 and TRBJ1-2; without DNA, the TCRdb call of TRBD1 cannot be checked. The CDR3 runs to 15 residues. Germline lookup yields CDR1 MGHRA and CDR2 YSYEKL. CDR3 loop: CASSQGVRGLDGYTF.

The CDR3 sequence is CASSSDDSSYNEQFF. This chain joins TRBV28 and TRBJ2-1. The CDR3 has 15 residues. Germline assignment: CDR1 MDHEN and CDR2 SYDVKM.

The CDR3 is CSAIGSTGYEQYF. The V and J genes are TRBV29-1 and TRBJ2-7. The CDR3 covers 13 residues. Looked up from germline, CDR1 is SQVTM and CDR2 is ANQGSEA.

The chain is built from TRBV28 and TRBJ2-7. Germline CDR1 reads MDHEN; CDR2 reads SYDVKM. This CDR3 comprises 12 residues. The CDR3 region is CASSLGEPEQYF.

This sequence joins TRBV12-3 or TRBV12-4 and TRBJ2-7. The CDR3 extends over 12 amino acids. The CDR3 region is CASSLEGNEQYF.

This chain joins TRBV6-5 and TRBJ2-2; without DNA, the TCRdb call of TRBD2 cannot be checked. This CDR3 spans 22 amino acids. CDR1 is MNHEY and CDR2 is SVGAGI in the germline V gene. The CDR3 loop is CASSHQVWADISGLRPAGELFF.

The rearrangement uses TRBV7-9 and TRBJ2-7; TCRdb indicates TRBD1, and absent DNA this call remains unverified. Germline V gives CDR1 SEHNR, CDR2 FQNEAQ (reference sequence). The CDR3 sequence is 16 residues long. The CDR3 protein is CASSLPTGYRSYEQYF. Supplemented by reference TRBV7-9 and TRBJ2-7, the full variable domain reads DTGVSQNPRHKITKRGQNVTFRCDPISEHNRLYWYRQTLGQGPEFLTYFQNEAQLEKSRLLSDRFSAERPKGSFSTLEIQRTEQGDSAMYLCASSLPTGYRSYEQYFGPGTRLTVT.

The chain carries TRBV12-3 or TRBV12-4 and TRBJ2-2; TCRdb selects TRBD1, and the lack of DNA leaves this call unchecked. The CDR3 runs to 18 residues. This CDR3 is CASSLDPTGGLDTGELFF.

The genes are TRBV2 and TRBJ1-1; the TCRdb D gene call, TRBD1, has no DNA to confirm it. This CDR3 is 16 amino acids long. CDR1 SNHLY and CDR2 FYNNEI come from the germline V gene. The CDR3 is CASSVGPGMANTEAFF.

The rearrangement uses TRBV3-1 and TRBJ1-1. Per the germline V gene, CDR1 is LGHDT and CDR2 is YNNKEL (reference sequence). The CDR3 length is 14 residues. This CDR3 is CASSQEDGYSEAFF.

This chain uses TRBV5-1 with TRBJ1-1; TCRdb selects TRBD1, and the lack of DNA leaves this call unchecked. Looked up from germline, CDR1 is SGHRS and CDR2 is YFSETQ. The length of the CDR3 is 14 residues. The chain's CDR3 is CASSLVQVSTEAFF.

CDR3 residues: CASSPRSSGGAYEQYF. This chain connects TRBV12-3 or TRBV12-4 to TRBJ2-7; checking the TCRdb D call of TRBD2 is not possible without DNA. The CDR3 covers 16 residues.

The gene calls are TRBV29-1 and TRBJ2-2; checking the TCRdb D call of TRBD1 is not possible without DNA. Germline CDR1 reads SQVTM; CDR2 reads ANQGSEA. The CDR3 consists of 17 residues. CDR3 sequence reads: CSADIFGQGTNTGELFF.

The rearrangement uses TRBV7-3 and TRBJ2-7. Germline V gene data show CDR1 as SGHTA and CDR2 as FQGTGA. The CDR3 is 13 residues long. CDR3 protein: CASSLAGADEQYF.

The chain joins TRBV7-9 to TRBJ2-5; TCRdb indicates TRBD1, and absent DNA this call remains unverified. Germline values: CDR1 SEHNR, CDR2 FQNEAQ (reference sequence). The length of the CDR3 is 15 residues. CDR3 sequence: CASSWDRTPQETQYF.

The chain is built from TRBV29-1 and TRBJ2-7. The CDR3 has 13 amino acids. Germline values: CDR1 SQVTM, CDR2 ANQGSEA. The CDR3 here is CSVLLGASYEQYF.

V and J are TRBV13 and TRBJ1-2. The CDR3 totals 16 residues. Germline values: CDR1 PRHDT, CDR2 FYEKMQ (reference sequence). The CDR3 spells CASSYAVSWTEYGYTF.

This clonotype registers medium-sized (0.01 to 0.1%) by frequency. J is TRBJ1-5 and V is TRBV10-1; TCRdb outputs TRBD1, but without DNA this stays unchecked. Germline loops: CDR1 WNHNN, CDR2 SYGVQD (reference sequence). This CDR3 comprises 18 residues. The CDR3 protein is CASKGRGEKNLWNQPQHF.